Here is one TCR beta chain with its context. The data originate from a study of blood T cell repertoires in COVID-19. Overall study: Samples came from the United States, Italy and Spain, spanning acute and convalescent COVID-19. The cDNA or gDNA used as material had been derived from T cells, B-cell-depleted T cells, or PBMCs.

Method: immunoSEQ multiplex PCR; TCRdb's copy keeps in-frame clones and lacks some. The sample records roughly 200,000 clones, around 80% being singletons. The clonotype comes from a man aged 35 to 55 with active or convalescent COVID-19. Specimen: peripheral blood.

CDR3 nucleotides: TGCGCCAGCAGTCATTCGAGGGTCTCAGCGACCCAGCCCCAGCATTTT. As protein: CASSHSRVSATQPQHF. V and J are TRBV23-1 and TRBJ1-5; no definite D call. TRBV23-1 is identified as an open reading frame with a role that is uncertain. The CDR3 covers 16 residues. The V and J ends lost 3 bases and 7 bases respectively, with 19 bases between them.